This T cell receptor beta chain was profiled in a study of cytomegalovirus exposure and HLA in healthy donors. In the study overall: The 95 to 150 validation repertoires used a platform that matched the one used for the approximately 700 first-cohort repertoires, as a later analysis reported.

Repertoires were generated with immunoSEQ multiplex PCR, while TCRdb's copy carries only in-frame clones and drops some. Of 150,000 to 180,000 clones in the sample, 85% to 90% were seen once. Overall study findings and caveats: Most sequenced TCRs were rare (though some public TCRs occurred in many donors). The study recorded about 150 TCR beta chains that were cytomegalovirus-associated. It was confirmed in vitro that a few of the CMV-associated chains were specific for CMV antigens.

Comments on this clone: No antigen is known for it.

The TCR sequence derives from a human donor in good health. Specimen: PBMCs.

CDR3 sequence: CASSTHTSGGYEQYF. The CDR3 bases are TGTGCCAGCAGCACCCACACTAGCGGGGGATACGAGCAGTACTTC. The chain joins TRBV28 to TRBJ2-7; 11 nucleotides align to TRBD2. Germline V gene sequence: CDR1 MDHEN, CDR2 SYDVKM. The CDR3 is made up of 15 amino acids. With 6 bases clipped from V and 4 bases from J, the junction kept 8 bases outside the gene matches.